The 13 T cell receptor beta chains presented below share a single source sample, sequenced in a study of cytomegalovirus exposure and HLA in healthy donors. The PCR employed 60 Vbeta primers together with 13 Jbeta primers. Clones were sequenced by immunoSEQ multiplex PCR, and TCRdb holds only the in-frame ones, with some missing. The sample has roughly 180,000 clones, around a tenth seen once. Sequenced: PBMCs. The receptors were sampled from a woman aged 30 to 39 in good health and CMV-seropositive.

The chain has TRBV7-9 and TRBJ1-1; no clear D gene. V lost 1 base and J 8 bases, leaving 14 bases between the germline ends. The CDR3 is made up of 14 amino acids. CDR1 and CDR2 from the germline V gene are SEHNR and FQNEAQ (reference sequence). CDR3 nucleotide sequence: TGTGCCAGCAGCTTAGTGTCGGTCGGGATCGAAGCTTTCTTT. Protein sequence: CASSLVSVGIEAFF.

A few counts support this clone. V gene TRBV5-4 combines with J gene TRBJ2-2, with 8 bases identical to TRBD1. The germline CDR1 and CDR2 sequences are SGHNT and YYREEE (reference sequence). The CDR3 totals 17 residues. The ends lost 2 bases at V and 4 bases at J; junction bases unmatched: 10. CDR3 sequence (DNA): TGTGCCAGCAGCTTAAGAACAGGGGGTTGGGGCACCGGGGAGCTGTTTTTT. Its translation: CASSLRTGGWGTGELFF.

This clone was counted a few times. J is TRBJ1-2 and V is TRBV4-1, with 7 bases aligning to TRBD1. This CDR3 spans 15 amino acids. Trimming took 5 bases from V and 4 from J; bases not matched to a gene: 10. The germline CDR1 and CDR2 sequences are MGHRA and YSYEKL. This chain's CDR3 is CASSVNTGDPYGYTF. CDR3 bases: TGCGCCAGCAGCGTAAACACAGGGGACCCCTATGGCTACACCTTC.

Concerning this clone itself: Other nucleotide sequences in the sample specify the same CDR3. The V call is TRBV7-2, the J call TRBJ1-1; TRBD1 aligns across 7 bases. The CDR3 is made up of 15 amino acids. The V segment lost 5 bases and the J segment 0 bases; nucleotides outside the gene matches: 6. CDR1 is SGHTA and CDR2 is FQGNSA in the germline V gene. The CDR3: CASSARQGLNTEAFF. The DNA for the CDR3 is TGTGCCAGCAGCGCCCGACAGGGATTGAACACTGAAGCTTTCTTT. The whole variable domain, filled in from reference TRBV7-2 and TRBJ1-1, reads GAGVSQSPSNKVTEKGKDVELRCDPISGHTALYWYRQSLGQGLEFLIYFQGNSAPDKSGLPSDRFSAERTGGSVSTLTIQRTQQEDSAVYLCASSARQGLNTEAFFGQGTRLTVV.

This clone was recorded a few times. J is TRBJ1-2 and V is TRBV19; no definite D call. The length of the CDR3 is 11 residues. The germline V and J ends were trimmed by 6 bases and 2 bases, with 4 bases remaining between them. Germline V gene data show CDR1 as LNHDA and CDR2 as SQIVND (reference sequence). The CDR3 sequence is CASRRNYGYTF. The CDR3 DNA is TGTGCCAGTAGACGGAACTATGGCTACACCTTC.

This clone was recorded a few times. This sample includes further DNA sequences coding for the same CDR3. The chain recombines TRBV7-2 with TRBJ2-7; D perhaps matches TRBD1 (6 bases). This CDR3 is built from 13 residues. Trimming removed 6 bases from V and 4 bases from J, with 13 bases in between. Germline V gives CDR1 SGHTA, CDR2 FQGNSA. DNA of the CDR3: TGTGCCAGCAGTTCGGACAGAGGATACGAGCAGTACTTC. It yields the protein CASSSDRGYEQYF.

The table lists this clone with a few counts. The chain employs TRBV30 and TRBJ2-1, with 8 positions matching TRBD2. The V gene end was trimmed by 0 bases and the J gene end by 2 bases; junction bases not matched to a gene: 9. Looked up from germline, CDR1 is GTSNPN and CDR2 is SVGIG (reference sequence). This CDR3 is 17 amino acids long. CDR3 sequence: CAWSVRYSGITYNEQFF. CDR3 DNA: TGTGCCTGGAGTGTACGTTATAGCGGGATTACCTACAATGAGCAGTTCTTC.

This chain uses TRBV7-9 with TRBJ2-1; 7 bases are shared with TRBD1. This CDR3 is 15 amino acids long. After removal of 7 bases from V and 2 bases from J, the junction contained 8 bases not matched to a gene. Germline V gene data show CDR1 as SEHNR and CDR2 as FQNEAQ (reference sequence). The CDR3, as DNA: TGTGCCAGCAACGGGGAAGGGGGCGCCTACAATGAGCAGTTCTTC. This gives the protein CASNGEGGAYNEQFF.

The chain recombines TRBV19 with TRBJ1-1, with D perhaps TRBD1 (5 bases). The CDR3 totals 18 residues. The V and J ends lost 4 bases and 0 bases respectively, with 21 bases between them. In germline, CDR1 is LNHDA, CDR2 SQIVND (reference sequence). For the CDR3, the DNA is TGTGCCAGTAGTACCCTCTCCGGACACCTCAGCATGAACACTGAAGCTTTCTTT. It yields the protein CASSTLSGHLSMNTEAFF.

This clone was found a few times. The rearrangement joins TRBV12-5 to TRBJ1-1, with D unresolved. Germline assignment: CDR1 LGHNT and CDR2 FRNRAP. The CDR3 consists of 15 residues. Trimming shortened V by 1 base and J by 3 bases, and 12 bases separated the two germline ends. CDR3 in DNA: TGTGCTAGTGGTTTGGGACGGGGATGGGACACTGAAGCTTTCTTT. This codes for CASGLGRGWDTEAFF.

The rearrangement links TRBV27 to TRBJ2-7; 7 nucleotides agree with TRBD1. This CDR3 is built from 16 residues. V was clipped by 4 bases and J by 3 bases; unmatched bases: 12. Per germline, CDR1 MNHEY and CDR2 SMNVEV (reference sequence). CDR3 sequence reads: CASSSSDRRVHYEQYF. Here the CDR3 DNA reads TGTGCCAGCAGTTCGTCGGACAGGAGAGTACACTACGAGCAGTACTTC.

The sample holds a few counts of this clone. This chain links TRBV19 with TRBJ1-4; TRBD1 is a possible D gene (5 bases). CDR3 length: 14 amino acids. Germline V gene lookup returns CDR1 LNHDA and CDR2 SQIVND (reference sequence). Trimming removed 2 bases at V and 1 base at J, with 5 bases between. This CDR3 reads CASSIQGTNEKLFF. The CDR3 region has the DNA TGTGCCAGTAGTATACAGGGAACTAATGAAAAACTGTTTTTT.

The table lists this clone with a few counts. This chain uses TRBV6-1 with TRBJ2-3; TRBD1 matches at 10 bases. CDR1 is MNHNS and CDR2 is SASEGT in the germline V gene. After removal of 4 bases from V and 2 bases from J, the junction contained 6 bases not matched to a gene. The CDR3 runs to 16 residues. CDR3 nucleotides: TGTGCCAGCAGTGGGCCGACAGGGGGCACCACAGATACGCAGTATTTT. It codes for CASSGPTGGTTDTQYF.